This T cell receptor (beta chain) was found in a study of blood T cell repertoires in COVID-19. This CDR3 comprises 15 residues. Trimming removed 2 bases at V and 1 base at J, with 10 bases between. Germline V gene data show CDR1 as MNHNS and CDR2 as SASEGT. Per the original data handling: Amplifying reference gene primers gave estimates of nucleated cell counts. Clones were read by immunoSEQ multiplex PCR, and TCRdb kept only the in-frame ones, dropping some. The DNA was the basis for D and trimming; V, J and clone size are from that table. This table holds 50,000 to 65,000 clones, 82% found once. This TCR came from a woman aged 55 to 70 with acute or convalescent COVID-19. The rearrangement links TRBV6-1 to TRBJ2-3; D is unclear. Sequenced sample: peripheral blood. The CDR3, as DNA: TGTGCCAGCAGTGAATATAACACCCGCACAGATACGCAGTATTTT. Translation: CASSEYNTRTDTQYF.